One sample yielded the 13 T cell receptor beta chains listed below, sequenced in a study of cytotoxic CD8 clonotypes in ibrutinib-treated CLL. Here immunoSEQ multiplex PCR was the method, and the copy in TCRdb shows in-frame clones only, minus some. The data show 150,000 or so clones, about four fifths seen once. Sequences were derived from PBMCs, sampled after 24 months of ibrutinib treatment. Every receptor here comes from a human donor with chronic lymphocytic leukemia.

The rearrangement links TRBV5-5 to TRBJ1-1; 7 nucleotides align to TRBD1. The CDR3 totals 15 residues. The germline CDR1 and CDR2 sequences are SGHKS and YYEKEE (reference sequence). After removal of 1 base from V and 2 bases from J, the junction contained 5 bases not matched to a gene. The CDR3 DNA follows: TGTGCCAGCAGCTTGAATTGGGACAGAAACACTGAAGCTTTCTTT. Translation: CASSLNWDRNTEAFF.

This clone was found once. The CDR3 coding sequence is TGTGCCAGTAGTGGACAGGGGGGCTATAATGAAAAACTGTTTTTT. It specifies CASSGQGGYNEKLFF. V gene TRBV19 combines with J gene TRBJ1-4, with 10 bases that match TRBD1. This CDR3 spans 15 amino acids. The germline V gene encodes CDR1 LNHDA and CDR2 SQIVND (reference sequence). V shed 5 bases and J 4 bases; nucleotides not matched to a gene: 4.

V is TRBV27 and J is TRBJ2-1; D assignment may be TRBD1 or TRBD2 (5 bases each). CDR1 and CDR2 from the germline V gene are MNHEY and SMNVEV (reference sequence). The CDR3 runs 15 residues. V was clipped by 1 base and J by 8 bases, with 15 bases between them. Here the CDR3 reads CASSLWGRGEDEQFF. CDR3 coding DNA: TGTGCCAGCAGTTTATGGGGAAGGGGAGAGGATGAGCAGTTCTTC.

The V and J genes are TRBV7-2 and TRBJ1-5, with D possibly being TRBD1 (6 bases). Germline-derived CDR1 and CDR2 are SGHTA and FQGNSA. V lost 4 bases and J lost 0, with 10 bases in between. This CDR3 is 15 amino acids long. The CDR3 nucleotides are TGTGCCAGCAGCTACCAGGGGAATAGCAATCAGCCCCAGCATTTT. It specifies CASSYQGNSNQPQHF.

V usage is TRBV28 and J usage is TRBJ1-1, with D maybe TRBD1 (5 bases). CDR3 length: 15 amino acids. V lost 5 bases, J lost 3 bases, and 16 bases lay in between. In germline, CDR1 is MDHEN, CDR2 SYDVKM. The CDR3 region is CASSVLVGADTEAFF. DNA for the CDR3: TGTGCCAGCAGTGTCCTGGTAGGGGCGGACACTGAAGCTTTCTTT.

The chain joins TRBV28 to TRBJ2-7; 15 bases map to TRBD2. V lost 4 bases and J lost 2; bases outside the gene matches: 12. There are 19 residues in the CDR3. Germline CDR1 is MDHEN and CDR2 is SYDVKM. CDR3 residues: CASSSSGLAGGVGAYEQYF. The CDR3 coding sequence is TGTGCCAGCAGTTCCTCGGGACTAGCGGGAGGAGTGGGGGCCTACGAGCAGTACTTC.

The rearrangement joins TRBV7-2 to TRBJ2-7, with 10 bases matching TRBD1. This CDR3 contains 15 residues. The V segment lost 4 bases and the J segment 2 bases; nucleotides outside the gene matches: 5. CDR1 SGHTA and CDR2 FQGNSA come from the germline V gene. CDR3 in amino acids: CASSSGTGVAYEQYF. The CDR3 nucleotides read TGTGCCAGCAGCTCCGGGACAGGGGTCGCCTACGAGCAGTACTTC.

The V and J genes are TRBV10-2 and TRBJ1-4; D is unclear. The V and J ends lost 10 bases and 3 bases respectively, with 24 bases between them. Germline CDR1 is WSHSY and CDR2 is SAAADI. CDR3 length: 17 amino acids. The CDR3 bases are TGCGCCACCACGAATGGCAGGACGGGCGATCCTAATGAAAAACTGTTTTTT. Translating gives CATTNGRTGDPNEKLFF.

V is TRBV6-6 and J is TRBJ2-1, with D possibly TRBD1 on 6 matching bases. Germline V gene lookup returns CDR1 MNHNY and CDR2 SVGAGI (reference sequence). The V and J ends lost 5 bases and 7 bases respectively, with 18 bases between them. The CDR3 is 15 amino acids. The CDR3 sequence: CASSRQTGMGNEQFF. The CDR3 DNA follows: TGTGCCAGCAGTCGACAAACAGGGATGGGGAATGAGCAGTTCTTC.

CDR3 sequence reads: CASSLGRHSTDTQYF. The CDR3 DNA follows: TGTGCCAGCAGCTTGGGGAGACACAGCACAGATACGCAGTATTTT. This chain links TRBV5-8 with TRBJ2-3; D is unresolved. The CDR3 is 15 residues long. Germline V CDR1 and CDR2: SGHTS, YDEGEE. The V and J ends lost 0 bases and 0 bases respectively, with 8 bases between them.

The V and J genes are TRBV2 and TRBJ2-7; 9 bases are a match to TRBD1. Per the germline V gene, CDR1 is SNHLY and CDR2 is FYNNEI. This CDR3 is built from 16 residues. Trimming cost V 3 bases and J 4 bases; bases outside gene matches: 10. CDR3 sequence reads: CASSDPGQGYGYEQYF. The CDR3 nucleotides are TGTGCCAGCAGTGACCCGGGACAGGGATATGGTTACGAGCAGTACTTC.

The genes are TRBV4-3 and TRBJ1-3, with a tentative D call TRBD1 (5 bases). Trimming removed 2 bases at V and 1 base at J, with 6 bases between. From germline, CDR1 is LGHNA and CDR2 YSLEER. This CDR3 has 14 amino acids. CDR3 coding DNA: TGCGCCAGCAGCCAACAGGGTTCTGGAAACACCATATATTTT. This sequence encodes CASSQQGSGNTIYF.

The chain employs TRBV4-2 and TRBJ2-5; 9 bases map to TRBD2. CDR3 length equals 14 residues. J lost 5 bases, V lost 1 base, and 2 bases had no gene match. Per germline, CDR1 LGHNA and CDR2 YNFKEQ. This CDR3 reads CASSQATSGETQYF. The CDR3 nucleotides read TGTGCCAGCAGCCAAGCGACTAGCGGTGAGACCCAGTACTTC.